The entry below gives a single T cell receptor beta chain sequence along with its context. The sample comes from a study of blood T cell repertoires in COVID-19. Study as a whole: Collection of acute and convalescent COVID-19 samples took place in the United States, Italy and Spain. From T cells, B-cell-depleted T cells, or PBMCs came the material, which was cDNA or gDNA.

Original processing notes: Counts of nucleated cells, estimated from reference gene primer amplification, were obtained. This table comes from immunoSEQ multiplex PCR, and its TCRdb copy is limited to in-frame clones, with some not included. The DNA gave D and trimming, while V, J and clone size come from that table. The sample records 20,000 to 25,000 clones, 80% to 90% being singletons. V was clipped by 4 bases and J by 4 bases, with 13 bases between them. The CDR3 runs 14 residues. Germline loops: CDR1 MDHEN, CDR2 SYDVKM. The sequenced sample was peripheral blood. This chain uses TRBV28 with TRBJ1-2; no clear D gene. The receptor was derived from a human donor with active COVID-19. The donor label of this sample is uncertain. For the CDR3, the DNA is TGTGCCAGCAGTTCTTCAGTGGACTTCTATGGCTACACCTTC. Translating it yields CASSSSVDFYGYTF.